Each of the 17 T cell receptor beta chains below was sequenced from the same sample in a study of T cell changes during pregnancy in multiple sclerosis. Data came from immunoSEQ multiplex PCR; TCRdb stores just in-frame clones and leaves some out. Among approximately 40,000 clones, 92% were seen once, and the ten largest hold approximately 0.36%. Specimen: CD4+ T cells from peripheral blood mononuclear cells, collected after pregnancy. These TCRs come from a female donor in good health, enrolled as a control in a pregnancy study.

In DNA form, the CDR3 reads TGTGCCAGCAGACCCACCGGGACAGGGGCCGGGGAGCTGTTTTTT. Translated, it gives CASRPTGTGAGELFF. This chain connects TRBV6-5 to TRBJ2-2; 10 bases agree with TRBD1. This CDR3 has 15 residues. V dropped 6 bases and J dropped 6; count of bases not matched to a gene: 7. Germline CDR1 reads MNHEY; CDR2 reads SVGAGI.

This chain joins TRBV7-6 and TRBJ1-1; D gene uncertain. With 2 bases removed from V and 3 bases from J, the gap between germline ends came to 10 bases. CDR1 SGHVS and CDR2 FNYEAQ come from the germline V gene. This CDR3 region has 14 residues. DNA of the CDR3: TGTGCCAGCAGCTTAAGATTAGAAGACACTGAAGCTTTCTTT. Its protein is CASSLRLEDTEAFF.

This rearrangement joins TRBV6-5 to TRBJ1-2, with TRBD1 matching 9 bases. The CDR3 covers 16 residues. V was pared by 2 bases and J by 4 bases, with 8 bases of the junction left unmatched. Germline CDR1 is MNHEY and CDR2 is SVGAGI. The CDR3, as DNA: TGTGCCAGCAGTTACGGACAGGGGATAACCTTCTATGGCTACACCTTC. This translates into CASSYGQGITFYGYTF.

The chain is built from TRBV6-5 and TRBJ2-7, with 10 bases identical to TRBD2. The CDR3 length is 15 residues. Germline values: CDR1 MNHEY, CDR2 SVGAGI. Germline trimming cut 2 bases from V and 2 bases from J; bases unmatched to any gene: 3. The DNA of the CDR3 is TGTGCCAGCAGTTACACAACTAGCGGGACCTACGAGCAGTACTTC. Protein product: CASSYTTSGTYEQYF.

The chain couples TRBV7-2 to TRBJ2-2; D gene uncertain. The germline CDR1 and CDR2 sequences are SGHTA and FQGNSA. Trimming removed 6 bases from V and 3 bases from J, with 11 bases in between. This CDR3 comprises 14 residues. CDR3 DNA sequence: TGTGCCAGCAGGCTCGACACTTACACCGGGGAGCTGTTTTTT. Its translation is CASRLDTYTGELFF.

CDR3 DNA sequence: TGTGCCAGCTTAAGCCGGGACAGCTCAGCCAACACCTTC. The encoded protein is CASLSRDSSANTF. This sequence joins TRBV18 and TRBJ1-2; 7 bases map to TRBD1. With 7 bases clipped from V and 12 bases from J, the junction kept 14 bases outside the gene matches. The CDR3 runs to 13 residues. From germline, CDR1 is KGHSH and CDR2 LQKENI.

In this sample, this clone turned up once. The chain carries TRBV10-3 and TRBJ1-4; maybe TRBD1 (6 bases). The length of the CDR3 is 16 residues. The germline V gene has CDR1 ENHRY and CDR2 SYGVKD. V was pared by 0 bases and J by 3 bases, with 11 bases between. The CDR3 DNA sequence: TGTGCCATCAGTGAGTCGATGTCAGGGGCTAATGAAAAACTGTTTTTT. Its translation: CAISESMSGANEKLFF.

CDR3 sequence reads: CASSPGQILTYSAAFF. CDR3 coding DNA: TGTGCCAGCAGCCCTGGACAGATACTAACTTACTCTGCGGCTTTCTTT. The chain joins TRBV5-4 to TRBJ1-1, with a possible D match to TRBD1 (6 bases). In germline, CDR1 is SGHNT, CDR2 YYREEE (reference sequence). This CDR3 has 16 amino acids. V shed 4 bases and J shed 11 bases, with 27 bases lying between them.

The CDR3 protein is CASSTPGQTQETQYF. CDR3 nucleotide sequence: TGCGCCAGCAGTACCCCGGGACAAACTCAAGAGACCCAGTACTTC. The chain uses TRBV5-1 and TRBJ2-5; tentative D call: TRBD1 (6 bases). There are 15 residues in the CDR3. Germline V gene data show CDR1 as SGHRS and CDR2 as YFSETQ. V gave up 5 bases and J gave up 2 bases, with 16 bases separating them.

The chain joins TRBV13 to TRBJ2-1; 7 bases align to TRBD2. Germline CDR1 PRHDT, CDR2 FYEKMQ (reference sequence). Trimming removed 5 bases from V and 3 bases from J; junction bases left unmatched: 4. CDR3 length: 14 amino acids. CDR3 in DNA: TGTGCCAGCAGCAAGACGGGGGGCTACAATGAGCAGTTCTTC. This gives the protein CASSKTGGYNEQFF.

V is TRBV10-3 and J is TRBJ1-1, with D possibly TRBD1 on 6 matching bases. V was clipped by 8 bases and J by 5 bases, with 18 bases between them. The CDR3 is made up of 14 amino acids. Germline CDR1 and CDR2: ENHRY and SYGVKD. CDR3 residues: CAIGTKAVGTEAFF. DNA of the CDR3: TGTGCCATCGGGACAAAGGCCGTCGGGACTGAAGCTTTCTTT.

This chain uses TRBV7-2 with TRBJ1-5; TRBD1 agrees at 9 bases. This CDR3 spans 19 amino acids. CDR1 and CDR2 from the germline V gene are SGHTA and FQGNSA. V was pared by 0 bases and J by 4 bases, with 13 bases of the junction left unmatched. CDR3 DNA: TGTGCCAGCAGCTTAGCCCCCCCTGGACAGGGGATGCGGAATCAGCCCCAGCATTTT. Encoded protein: CASSLAPPGQGMRNQPQHF.

J is TRBJ1-6 and V is TRBV19; D unresolved. V lost 1 base to trimming and J lost 6 bases, with 13 bases between them. This CDR3 contains 16 residues. Germline CDR1 is LNHDA and CDR2 is SQIVND (reference sequence). The CDR3 here is CASSIVGRGGNSPLHF. CDR3 DNA: TGTGCCAGTAGTATAGTCGGACGGGGAGGTAATTCACCCCTCCACTTT.

A few counts support this clone. The chain links TRBV30 to TRBJ1-2; D call uncertain. Germline V lookup: CDR1 GTSNPN, CDR2 SVGIG (reference sequence). The CDR3 has 14 residues. The V and J ends lost 4 bases and 0 bases respectively, with 12 bases between them. The CDR3 bases are TGTGCCTGGATTCCGCGGTTAGCTAACTATGGCTACACCTTC. This sequence encodes CAWIPRLANYGYTF.

The sample holds one count of this clone. The V and J genes are TRBV30 and TRBJ2-1; 9 nucleotides align to TRBD2. Looked up from germline, CDR1 is GTSNPN and CDR2 is SVGIG (reference sequence). J was trimmed by 6 bases and V by 3 bases; bases with no gene match: 6. This CDR3 has 14 residues. The CDR3 loop reads CAWSASGRLNEQFF. In nucleotides, the CDR3 is TGTGCCTGGAGCGCCAGCGGGAGGCTCAATGAGCAGTTCTTC.

A single count supports this clone. The rearrangement uses TRBV10-3 and TRBJ1-2; no definite D call. The V gene's germline CDR1 is ENHRY and CDR2 SYGVKD. The CDR3 sequence is 12 residues long. The V end lost 9 bases, the J end lost 4 bases, and 12 bases lay between the germline ends. In nucleotides, the CDR3 is TGTGCCATTAAGCCCCCCCGCTATGGCTACACCTTC. As protein: CAIKPPRYGYTF.

The gene calls are TRBV27 and TRBJ2-1; 12 nucleotides line up with TRBD2. This CDR3 contains 16 residues. In germline, CDR1 is MNHEY, CDR2 SMNVEV (reference sequence). The V gene end was trimmed by 8 bases and the J gene end by 5 bases; junction bases not matched to a gene: 10. Here the CDR3 reads CASRGLAGLLNNEQFF. In DNA form, the CDR3 reads TGTGCCAGCCGCGGACTAGCGGGACTCCTAAACAATGAGCAGTTCTTC.